Described below is a single TCR beta chain sequence and its context. The antigen remains unidentified. As to treatment: oral pan-JAK inhibitor, 5-10 mg twice daily. Collected material from alopecia areata patients comprised lesional scalp punch biopsies and peripheral blood. The CDR3 has 12 amino acids. CDR1 is SNHLY, CDR2 FYNNEI, per germline. Deletions cut 6 bases from V and 2 bases from J, with 6 bases between. The sample originates from a study of CD8+ T cells in alopecia areata. Across the study: Tofacitinib dosing lasted 6 to 18 months, which was then followed by 6 months off drug. Severity in treated patients was scored by percentage of scalp area affected.

Overall study findings and caveats: Clonality in the scalp and expanded CD8+ clones ranked among the top 100 were significantly decreased by tofacitinib.

After isolation, RNA underwent reverse transcription to generate cDNA as the sequencing template. The method was immunoSEQ multiplex PCR; TCRdb's version includes in-frame clones alone and lacks a portion of them. The sample has about 200,000 clones, over 45% seen once. Source: CD4+ T cells sorted from blood, taken at week 24, from a patient treated with tofacitinib. This rearrangement joins TRBV2 to TRBJ2-3; D ambiguous. This clonotype originated in a human donor with alopecia areata. CDR3 protein: CASSDTTDTQYF. In DNA form, the CDR3 reads TGTGCCAGCAGCGACACCACAGATACGCAGTATTTT.